This paragraph covers one T cell receptor beta chain sequence. Its specificity is unknown. Germline CDR1 PRHDT, CDR2 FYEKMQ (reference sequence). There are 16 residues in the CDR3. V was cut by 4 bases and J by 1 base, with 17 bases left in between. The data belong to a study of cytomegalovirus exposure and HLA in healthy donors. Study summary: Earlier sequencing of 150 million to 200 million T cells yielded around 100 million unique TCR beta sequences.

Researchers ran the PCR with 60 Vbeta and 13 Jbeta primers. Only in-frame clones appear in the TCRdb table, and some are missing; sequencing was by immunoSEQ multiplex PCR. The table lists under 200,000 clones, more than 70% of them singletons. General observations from the study: An analysis that came later showed most CMV-associated TCR beta chains appearing HLA-restricted. An analysis done earlier found most TCR beta V segments productive about 87% or about 30% of the time. The study designated over 150 TCR beta chains cytomegalovirus-associated.

The sequenced material came from PBMCs. This sequence originates from a male donor in good health and CMV-seronegative. The chain is built from TRBV13 and TRBJ2-7; D perhaps matches TRBD2 (6 bases). The DNA of the CDR3 is TGTGCCAGCAGCTCGTTTGCCGGGAGAGCTTCCTACGAGCAGTACTTC. Protein: CASSSFAGRASYEQYF.